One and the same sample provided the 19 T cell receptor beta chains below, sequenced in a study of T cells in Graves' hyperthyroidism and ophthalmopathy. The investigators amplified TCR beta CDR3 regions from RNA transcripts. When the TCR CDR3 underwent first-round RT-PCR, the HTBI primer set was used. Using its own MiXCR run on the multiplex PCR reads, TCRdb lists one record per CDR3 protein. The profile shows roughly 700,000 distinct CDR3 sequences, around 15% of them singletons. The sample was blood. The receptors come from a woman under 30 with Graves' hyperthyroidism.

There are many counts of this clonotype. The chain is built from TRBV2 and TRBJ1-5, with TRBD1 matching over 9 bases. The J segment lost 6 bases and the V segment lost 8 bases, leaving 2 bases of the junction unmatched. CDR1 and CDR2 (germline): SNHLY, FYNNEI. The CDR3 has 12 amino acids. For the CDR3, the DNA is TGTGCCAGCGGACAGGGGCTTCAGCCCCAGCATTTT. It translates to CASGQGLQPQHF.

The CDR3 DNA is TGTGCCAGCAGCTTCGGGGACTCACTAAACACAGATACGCAGTATTTT. Its protein product is CASSFGDSLNTDTQYF. J is TRBJ2-3 and V is TRBV7-9; the D gene is possibly TRBD2 (6 bases). Trimming shortened V by 3 bases and J by 2 bases, and 15 bases separated the two germline ends. This CDR3 is 16 amino acids long. Per the germline V gene, CDR1 is SEHNR and CDR2 is FQNEAQ (reference sequence).

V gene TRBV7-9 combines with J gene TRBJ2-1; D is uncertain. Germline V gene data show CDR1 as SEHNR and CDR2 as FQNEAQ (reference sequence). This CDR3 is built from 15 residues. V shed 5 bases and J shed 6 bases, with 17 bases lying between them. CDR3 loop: CASSPAVIEANEQFF. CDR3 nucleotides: TGTGCCAGCAGCCCCGCAGTTATCGAGGCCAATGAGCAGTTCTTC. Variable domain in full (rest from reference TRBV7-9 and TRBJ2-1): DTGVSQNPRHKITKRGQNVTFRCDPISEHNRLYWYRQTLGQGPEFLTYFQNEAQLEKSRLLSDRFSAERPKGSFSTLEIQRTEQGDSAMYLCASSPAVIEANEQFFGPGTRLTVL.

CDR3: CAWSVSRGAISQETQYF. CDR3 DNA: TGTGCCTGGAGTGTCTCCAGGGGGGCTATTTCTCAAGAGACCCAGTACTTC. The V call is TRBV30, the J call TRBJ2-5; D is perhaps TRBD1 (7 bases). V was shortened by 0 bases and J by 2 bases, with 19 bases between the two germline ends. This CDR3 region has 17 residues. The germline gives CDR1 GTSNPN, CDR2 SVGIG (reference sequence).

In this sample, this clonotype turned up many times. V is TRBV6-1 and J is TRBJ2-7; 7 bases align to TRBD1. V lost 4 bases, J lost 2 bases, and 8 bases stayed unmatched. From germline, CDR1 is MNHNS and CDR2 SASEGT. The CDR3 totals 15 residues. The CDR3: CASSGHRDSAYEQYF. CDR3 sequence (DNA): TGTGCCAGCAGTGGACACCGGGACAGCGCCTACGAGCAGTACTTC.

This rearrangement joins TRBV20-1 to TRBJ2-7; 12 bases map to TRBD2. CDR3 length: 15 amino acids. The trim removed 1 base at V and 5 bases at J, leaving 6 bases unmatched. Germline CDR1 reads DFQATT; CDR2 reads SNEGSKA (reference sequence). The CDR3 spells CSARGTSGVFDEQYF. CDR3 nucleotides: TGCAGTGCTAGAGGGACTAGCGGGGTTTTCGACGAGCAGTACTTC.

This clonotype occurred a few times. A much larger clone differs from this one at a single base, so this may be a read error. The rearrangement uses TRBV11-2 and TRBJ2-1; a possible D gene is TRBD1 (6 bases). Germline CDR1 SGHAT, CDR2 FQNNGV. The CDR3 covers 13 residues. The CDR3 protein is CASSQRGYNEQSF. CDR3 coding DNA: TGTGCCAGCAGCCAGAGGGGGTACAATGAGCAGTCCTTC.

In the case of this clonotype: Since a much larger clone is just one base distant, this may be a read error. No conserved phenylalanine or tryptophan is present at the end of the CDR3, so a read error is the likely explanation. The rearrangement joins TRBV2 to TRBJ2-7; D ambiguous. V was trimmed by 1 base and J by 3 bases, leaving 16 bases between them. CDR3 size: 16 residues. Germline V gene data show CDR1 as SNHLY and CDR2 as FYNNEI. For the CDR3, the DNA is TGTGCCAGCAGTGAAGGTCTAGGGCAGGCCGACTACGAGCAGTACTTA. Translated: CASSEGLGQADYEQYL.

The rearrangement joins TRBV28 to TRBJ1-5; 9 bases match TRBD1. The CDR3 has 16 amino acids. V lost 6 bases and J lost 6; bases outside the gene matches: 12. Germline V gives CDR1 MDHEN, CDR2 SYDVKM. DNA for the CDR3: TGTGCCAGCAGCCGCATTACAGGGGGCCTCGGTCAGCCCCAGCATTTT. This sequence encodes CASSRITGGLGQPQHF.

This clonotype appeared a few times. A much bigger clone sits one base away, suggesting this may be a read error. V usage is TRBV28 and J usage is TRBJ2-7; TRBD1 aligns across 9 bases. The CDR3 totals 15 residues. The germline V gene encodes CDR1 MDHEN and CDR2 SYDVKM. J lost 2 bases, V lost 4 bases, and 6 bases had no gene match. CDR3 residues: CASSSSRTGAYEQYF. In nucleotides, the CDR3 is TGTGCCAGCAGTTCCTCCCGGACAGGGGCCTACGAGCAGTACTTC.

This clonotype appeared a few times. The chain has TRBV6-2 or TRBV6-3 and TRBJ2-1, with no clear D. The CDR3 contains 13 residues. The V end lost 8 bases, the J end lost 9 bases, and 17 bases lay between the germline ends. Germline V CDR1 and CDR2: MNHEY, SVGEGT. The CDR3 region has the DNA TGTGCCAGCGTCCCCCCCGAAAAGGGTGAGCAGTTCTTC. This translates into CASVPPEKGEQFF.

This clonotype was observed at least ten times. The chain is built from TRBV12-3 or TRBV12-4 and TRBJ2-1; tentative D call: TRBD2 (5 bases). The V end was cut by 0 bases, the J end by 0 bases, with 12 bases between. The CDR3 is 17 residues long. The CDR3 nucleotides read TGTGCCAGCAGTTTAGCGTTTAGCGCCTACTCCTACAATGAGCAGTTCTTC. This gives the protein CASSLAFSAYSYNEQFF.

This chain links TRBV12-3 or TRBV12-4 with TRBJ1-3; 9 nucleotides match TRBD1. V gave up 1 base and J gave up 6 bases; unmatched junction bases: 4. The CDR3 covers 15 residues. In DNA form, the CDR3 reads TGTGCCAGCAGTTTAGGACAGGGGGGTACAAACACCATATATTTT. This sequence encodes CASSLGQGGTNTIYF.

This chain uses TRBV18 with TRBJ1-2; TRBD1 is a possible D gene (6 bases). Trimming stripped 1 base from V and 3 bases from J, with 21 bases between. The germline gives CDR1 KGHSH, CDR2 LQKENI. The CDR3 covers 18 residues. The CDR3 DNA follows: TGTGCCAGCTCACCACAAGGGACACTTAACAGCGAGGACTATGGCTACACCTTC. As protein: CASSPQGTLNSEDYGYTF.

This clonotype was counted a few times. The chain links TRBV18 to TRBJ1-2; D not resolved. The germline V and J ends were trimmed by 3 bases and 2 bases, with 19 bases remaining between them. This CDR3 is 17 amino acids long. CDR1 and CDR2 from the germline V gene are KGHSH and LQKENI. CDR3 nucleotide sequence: TGTGCCAGCTCACCGATCCCCAGCGGCGGCACGAACTATGGCTACACCTTC. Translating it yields CASSPIPSGGTNYGYTF.

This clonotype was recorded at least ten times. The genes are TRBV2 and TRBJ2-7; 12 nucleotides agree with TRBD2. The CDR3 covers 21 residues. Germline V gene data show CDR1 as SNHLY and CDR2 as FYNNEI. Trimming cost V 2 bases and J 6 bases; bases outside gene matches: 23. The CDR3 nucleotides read TGTGCCAGCAGTGAACGGGGCAGGGCCGGGACTAGCGGGCCTCTACGCGCCGAGCAGTACTTC. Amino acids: CASSERGRAGTSGPLRAEQYF.

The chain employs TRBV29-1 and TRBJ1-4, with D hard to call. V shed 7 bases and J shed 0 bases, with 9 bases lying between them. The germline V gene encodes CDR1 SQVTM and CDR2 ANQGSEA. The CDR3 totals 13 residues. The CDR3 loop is CSAKPATNEKLFF. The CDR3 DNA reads TGCAGCGCCAAACCTGCAACTAATGAAAAACTGTTTTTT.

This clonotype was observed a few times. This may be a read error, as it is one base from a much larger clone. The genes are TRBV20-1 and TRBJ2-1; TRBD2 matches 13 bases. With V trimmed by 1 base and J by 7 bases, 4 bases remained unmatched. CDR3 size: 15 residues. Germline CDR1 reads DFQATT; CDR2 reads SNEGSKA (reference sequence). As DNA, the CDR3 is TGCAGTGCTAGAGGAGGACTAGCGGGAGATAATGAGCAGTTCTTC. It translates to CSARGGLAGDNEQFF.

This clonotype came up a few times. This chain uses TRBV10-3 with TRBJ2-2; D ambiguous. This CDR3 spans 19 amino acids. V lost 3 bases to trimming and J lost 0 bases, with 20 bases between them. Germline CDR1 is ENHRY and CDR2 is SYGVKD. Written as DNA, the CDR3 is TGTGCCATCAGTGAATCTCTTTCACTGACACGGCCGAACACCGGGGAGCTGTTTTTT. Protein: CAISESLSLTRPNTGELFF.